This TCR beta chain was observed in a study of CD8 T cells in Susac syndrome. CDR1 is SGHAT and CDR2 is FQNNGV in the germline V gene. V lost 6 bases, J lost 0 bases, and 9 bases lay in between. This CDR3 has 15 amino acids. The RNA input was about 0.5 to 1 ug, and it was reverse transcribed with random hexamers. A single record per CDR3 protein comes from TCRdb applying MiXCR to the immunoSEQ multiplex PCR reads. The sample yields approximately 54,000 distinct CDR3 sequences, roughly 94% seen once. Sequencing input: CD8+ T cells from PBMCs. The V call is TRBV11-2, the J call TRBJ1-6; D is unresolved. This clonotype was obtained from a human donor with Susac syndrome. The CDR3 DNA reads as TGTGCCAGCAGTTACGTGAGCTCCTATAATTCACCCCTCCACTTT. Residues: CASSYVSSYNSPLHF.